This T cell receptor beta chain comes out of a study of siplizumab effects on memory and regulatory T cells. The method was immunoSEQ multiplex PCR; TCRdb's version includes in-frame clones alone and lacks a portion of them. The repertoire holds over 95,000 clones, with over 85% as singletons. Trimming cost V 6 bases and J 2 bases, with 19 bases left between them. The CDR3 consists of 16 residues. Germline loops: CDR1 MDHEN, CDR2 SYDVKM. The clonotype comes from a human donor in good health. Sequencing input: non-Treg CD4+ T cells sorted from blood. The V gene is TRBV28, the J gene TRBJ2-5, with a possible D match to TRBD2 (7 bases). The CDR3 region is CASSPSGGLGQETQYF. In nucleotides, the CDR3 is TGTGCCAGCAGCCCGTCCGGGGGGCTGGGGCAAGAGACCCAGTACTTC. The complete variable domain, with remaining parts taken from reference TRBV28 and TRBJ2-5, reads DVKVTQSSRYLVKRTGEKVFLECVQDMDHENMFWYRQDPGLGLRLIYFSYDVKMKEKGDIPEGYSVSREKKERFSLILESASTNQTSMYLCASSPSGGLGQETQYFGPGTRLLVL.